These T cell receptor beta chains were read from a single sample in a study of T cells expressing NK-cell markers. TCRdb re-called the 5' RACE reads and shows each CDR3 protein once, DNA omitted. The sample totals roughly 180,000 distinct CDR3 sequences; its top ten clones hold about 19%. The source material was blood T cells: a sorted CD56 or NKG2C T cell subset, CD4+ or CD8+ T cells, or bulk PBMC T cells (not recorded which). The receptors were gathered from a man aged 18 to 69 in good health. Each CDR3 is given with its conserved first and last residue. The order of the fields is J gene, V gene, CDR3 protein.

TRBJ2-7,TRBV25-1,CASSSRTGSSYEQYF
TRBJ2-7,TRBV4-1,CASSQVLQGLSSYEQYF
TRBJ1-5,TRBV12-3/TRBV12-4,CASSQTGGLNQPQHF
TRBJ1-1,TRBV14,CASSPTGPWAFF
TRBJ2-2,TRBV6-5,CASSYSGQQIAGELFF
TRBJ1-1,TRBV7-2,CASSPGMNTEAFF
TRBJ2-2,TRBV5-6,CASSLAHTKNTGELFF
TRBJ1-1,TRBV7-9,CASSLMLDRGAFF
TRBJ2-1,TRBV21-1,CASSKGRGNRYNEQFF
TRBJ2-1,TRBV5-1,CASSLDRDRGYEQFF
TRBJ2-3,TRBV2,CASTGGRGGITDTQYF
TRBJ1-5,TRBV2,CASTERGSNQPQHF
TRBJ1-6,TRBV28,CASSLIQGVSPLHF
TRBJ2-7,TRBV7-6,CASSLGSGQGYEQYF
TRBJ2-3,TRBV11-2,CATSGGPSTDTQYF
TRBJ2-1,TRBV29-1,CSVDDGGDPYNEQFF
TRBJ2-7,TRBV3-1,CASSQGGAGLEQYF
TRBJ1-5,TRBV2,CASSISGGNNQPQHF